This T cell receptor (beta chain) was recovered during a study of CD8+ T cells in alopecia areata. The wider study: Those patients who were treated received oral tofacitinib, which was given at 5 to 10 mg twice daily for moderate-to-severe alopecia areata.

The treatment here: oral pan-JAK inhibitor, 5-10 mg twice daily. Lesional scalp punch biopsies and peripheral blood were collected from alopecia areata patients. Reverse transcription of extracted RNA yielded cDNA, which provided the sequencing template. Clones were sequenced by immunoSEQ multiplex PCR, and TCRdb holds only the in-frame ones, with some missing. The data contain roughly 150,000 clones, less than 70% of them seen just once; the ten biggest clones take up more than 15%. The germline V gene has CDR1 GTSNPN and CDR2 SVGIG (reference sequence). The length of the CDR3 is 13 residues. With 6 bases removed from V and 4 bases from J, the gap between germline ends came to 12 bases.

The material sequenced was CD8+ T cells sorted from blood, taken at week 4, from a patient treated with tofacitinib. The chain has TRBV30 and TRBJ2-2; D may be TRBD1 (6 bases). The TCR originated in a human donor with alopecia areata. CDR3 sequence reads: CACLTGSTGELFF. DNA for the CDR3: TGTGCCTGCTTAACAGGGTCCACCGGGGAGCTGTTTTTT.